This TCR beta chain was observed in a study of blood T cells in healthy people across ages. Study results and limitations: PBMCs were not sorted, which prevented a conclusive comparison of naive versus antigen-experienced cells.

In the case of this clonotype: Its antigen is not identified.

Isolation of PBMCs gave at least 6 million cells per sample. Together with a sample-barcoded 5' primer, a J-beta primer mix was included in a second PCR lasting roughly 6 to 12 cycles. Each cDNA molecule carried a tag from a template-switch adaptor that contained 12 random nucleotides. TCRdb re-called the 5' RACE reads with MiXCR, one entry per CDR3 protein. The sample has 1.5 million to 1.9 million distinct CDR3 sequences, less than 45% seen once. Germline V CDR1 and CDR2: MNHEY, SVGEGT. The V end was cut by 11 bases, the J end by 5 bases, with 15 bases between. CDR3 length: 12 amino acids. This chain connects TRBV6-2 or TRBV6-3 to TRBJ2-5; tentatively, D is TRBD1 (5 bases). The origin of this receptor is a young woman in good health. The specimen was blood. CDR3 sequence: CAGNDPGETQYF. DNA for the CDR3: TGTGCCGGTAACGATCCAGGGGAGACCCAGTACTTC.